Below are 27 T cell receptor beta chains sequenced from a single sample in a study of OX40 agonist ivuxolimab in advanced cancers. Repertoires were generated with immunoSEQ multiplex PCR, while TCRdb's copy carries only in-frame clones and drops some. The sample yields 90,000 to 150,000 clones, 75% to 90% seen once. The sample in question was CD4+ or CD8+ T cells sorted from blood, obtained in a trial of the OX40 agonist ivuxolimab. The source of these receptors is an adult with an advanced solid tumor such as melanoma, head and neck, liver or kidney cancer.

The V gene is TRBV18, the J gene TRBJ2-1; no clear D gene. The germline V gene encodes CDR1 KGHSH and CDR2 LQKENI. The CDR3 totals 14 residues. Trimming pared 2 bases from V and 8 bases from J, leaving 13 bases between. CDR3 coding DNA: TGTGCCAGCTCACCAGGCCAGGTGGTCGATGAGCAGTTCTTC. Its translation is CASSPGQVVDEQFF. The entire variable domain, with the rest obtained from reference TRBV18 and TRBJ2-1, is as follows: NAGVMQNPRHLVRRRGQEARLRCSPMKGHSHVYWYRQLPEEGLKFMVYLQKENIIDESGMPKERFSAEFPKEGPSILRIQQVVRGDSAAYFCASSPGQVVDEQFFGPGTRLTVL.

J is TRBJ2-2 and V is TRBV6-1; 7 bases are shared with TRBD1. CDR1 MNHNS and CDR2 SASEGT come from the germline V gene. This CDR3 contains 15 residues. Trimming removed 7 bases from V and 0 bases from J; junction bases left unmatched: 5. The CDR3 coding sequence is TGTGCCAGCAAGGAACAGGGGACGAACACCGGGGAGCTGTTTTTT. Encoded protein: CASKEQGTNTGELFF.

This clone was observed a few times. The chain uses TRBV7-2 and TRBJ1-2; D unclear. This CDR3 contains 14 residues. Per the germline V gene, CDR1 is SGHTA and CDR2 is FQGNSA. The V gene lost 5 bases and the J gene lost 8 bases, with 18 bases spanning the gap. CDR3 protein: CASSTSRTKIGYTF. The CDR3, as DNA: TGTGCCAGCAGCACATCCAGGACCAAGATCGGCTACACCTTC.

The chain links TRBV6-1 to TRBJ1-2, with D unclear. The CDR3 spans 15 residues. The V end was cut by 6 bases, the J end by 1 base, with 15 bases between. CDR1 is MNHNS and CDR2 is SASEGT in the germline V gene. The CDR3 reads CASRAPLGINYGYTF. The CDR3 DNA reads TGTGCCAGCAGAGCTCCCCTAGGGATTAACTATGGCTACACCTTC.

The chain uses TRBV5-4 and TRBJ1-6, with 7 bases fitting TRBD1. Losses at the gene ends were 5 bases for V and 7 bases for J; bases not matched to a gene: 9. Germline V gene data show CDR1 as SGHNT and CDR2 as YYREEE (reference sequence). This CDR3 comprises 15 residues. In DNA, the CDR3 is TGTGCCAGCAGACTTCGACAGGGCGAAAATTCACCCCTCCACTTT. It is translated as CASRLRQGENSPLHF.

The chain uses TRBV14 and TRBJ1-1, with D perhaps matching TRBD1 (6 bases). Germline V gene sequence: CDR1 SGHDN, CDR2 FVKESK. The V gene lost 4 bases and the J gene lost 0 bases, with 6 bases spanning the gap. The length of the CDR3 is 13 residues. DNA for the CDR3: TGTGCCAGCAGCCGACAGGTGAACACTGAAGCTTTCTTT. Translated, it gives CASSRQVNTEAFF.

V gene TRBV4-1 combines with J gene TRBJ1-1, with 7 bases matching TRBD1. The CDR3 is made up of 15 amino acids. The trim removed 4 bases at V and 5 bases at J, leaving 10 bases unmatched. Germline V CDR1 and CDR2: MGHRA, YSYEKL. DNA of the CDR3: TGCGCCAGCAGCCCGAATGAGGGGGCGCTTACTGAAGCTTTCTTT. It encodes CASSPNEGALTEAFF.

This chain links TRBV7-9 with TRBJ2-7; 8 positions match TRBD1. The germline V gene encodes CDR1 SEHNR and CDR2 FQNEAQ (reference sequence). CDR3 size: 15 residues. Trimming took 5 bases from V and 2 from J; bases not matched to a gene: 8. This chain's CDR3 is CASSTTGVMAYEQYF. The CDR3 DNA reads TGTGCCAGCAGCACGACAGGGGTGATGGCCTACGAGCAGTACTTC.

This chain joins TRBV7-9 and TRBJ2-5; D is unclear. V was clipped by 1 base and J by 0 bases, with 9 bases between them. Germline V gene data show CDR1 as SEHNR and CDR2 as FQNEAQ (reference sequence). This CDR3 is 15 amino acids long. DNA for the CDR3: TGTGCCAGCAGCTTAGTTAGAGCTCACCAAGAGACCCAGTACTTC. It specifies CASSLVRAHQETQYF.

In regard to this clone: Other DNA sequences within the sample encode an identical CDR3. The rearrangement links TRBV30 to TRBJ2-7, with D unresolved. V was trimmed by 2 bases and J by 3 bases, leaving 5 bases between them. Germline CDR1 reads GTSNPN; CDR2 reads SVGIG (reference sequence). The CDR3 contains 11 residues. This CDR3 is CAWSTGYEQYF. DNA of the CDR3: TGTGCCTGGAGTACGGGCTACGAGCAGTACTTC.

The V and J genes are TRBV9 and TRBJ2-3, with D possibly matching TRBD2 (6 bases). The CDR3 runs 14 residues. Germline V gene data show CDR1 as SGDLS and CDR2 as YYNGEE. Trimming took 4 bases from V and 8 from J, leaving 17 bases between them. As DNA, the CDR3 is TGTGCCAGCAGCACCCACCCTACTAGCACTACGCAGTATTTT. This gives the protein CASSTHPTSTTQYF.

The count of this clone is one. The chain is built from TRBV28 and TRBJ2-1, with 9 bases lining up with TRBD1. CDR3 length: 15 residues. Germline assignment: CDR1 MDHEN and CDR2 SYDVKM. V lost 5 bases, J lost 6 bases, and 8 bases stayed unmatched. CDR3 residues: CASSDTGTGSNEQFF. CDR3 nucleotides: TGTGCCAGCAGTGACACCGGGACAGGGTCCAATGAGCAGTTCTTC.

The DNA of the CDR3 is TGTGCCAGCACCACCCCGGAGGGTACGGGCTACACCTTC. This encodes CASTTPEGTGYTF. The V and J genes are TRBV6-6 and TRBJ1-2; D remains ambiguous. V shed 7 bases and J shed 8 bases, with 17 bases lying between them. Germline CDR1 and CDR2: MNHNY and SVGAGI (reference sequence). The CDR3 length is 13 residues.

The chain couples TRBV30 to TRBJ1-6; 10 bases match TRBD1. The J segment lost 9 bases and the V segment lost 5 bases, leaving 10 bases of the junction unmatched. The CDR3 totals 15 residues. Germline lookup yields CDR1 GTSNPN and CDR2 SVGIG (reference sequence). Here the CDR3 DNA reads TGTGCCTGGGGCACCGGGACAGGGGCTAGTTCACCCCTCCACTTT. Its protein product is CAWGTGTGASSPLHF.

The V call is TRBV10-3, the J call TRBJ2-3, with TRBD2 matching over 7 bases. Trimming cost V 0 bases and J 1 base; bases outside gene matches: 7. Germline V gene sequence: CDR1 ENHRY, CDR2 SYGVKD. This CDR3 has 17 residues. The CDR3 reads CAISESAAAGGTDTQYF. The DNA of the CDR3 is TGTGCCATCAGTGAGTCGGCGGCGGCGGGGGGCACAGATACGCAGTATTTT.

The V call is TRBV28, the J call TRBJ1-2; unclear D gene. The CDR3 contains 13 residues. Germline CDR1 reads MDHEN; CDR2 reads SYDVKM. V shed 6 bases and J shed 8 bases, with 16 bases lying between them. CDR3 loop: CASSKGPNRGYTF. CDR3 in DNA: TGTGCCAGCAGCAAAGGGCCGAACAGAGGCTACACCTTC.

This chain joins TRBV10-3 and TRBJ2-7; D is perhaps TRBD1 (6 bases). Trimming pared 6 bases from V and 7 bases from J, leaving 19 bases between. The length of the CDR3 is 14 residues. Germline loops: CDR1 ENHRY, CDR2 SYGVKD. As DNA, the CDR3 is TGTGCCATCAGGGCTTCCGGACAGACCCTGGAGCAGTACTTC. It translates to CAIRASGQTLEQYF.

This CDR3 is CASTRGGSQGYTF. CDR3 DNA: TGTGCCAGCACTCGAGGGGGGTCGCAGGGCTACACCTTC. V is TRBV28 and J is TRBJ1-2; perhaps TRBD1 as D (6 bases). Germline V lookup: CDR1 MDHEN, CDR2 SYDVKM. This CDR3 is built from 13 residues. The germline V and J ends were trimmed by 7 bases and 8 bases, with 17 bases remaining between them.

The chain couples TRBV14 to TRBJ2-7; D not resolved. Germline V gene sequence: CDR1 SGHDN, CDR2 FVKESK. Trimming shortened V by 1 base and J by 7 bases, and 20 bases separated the two germline ends. The CDR3 totals 16 residues. As DNA, the CDR3 is TGTGCCAGCAGCCAAGGAATAGCTACCGTTTTTTTAGAGCAGTACTTC. Amino acids: CASSQGIATVFLEQYF. Drawing the rest from reference TRBV14 and TRBJ2-7, the complete variable domain is EAGVTQFPSHSVIEKGQTVTLRCDPISGHDNLYWYRRVMGKEIKFLLHFVKESKQDESGMPNNRFLAERTGGTYSTLKVQPAELEDSGVYFCASSQGIATVFLEQYFGPGTRLTVT.

The chain joins TRBV12-2 to TRBJ2-5; the D call in the table, TRBD1, was not verified against the DNA. TRBV12-2 is annotated as a pseudogene. The CDR3 runs to 13 residues. The CDR3 bases are TGTGCAAGTCGCGGGTACAGGGCCGAGACCCAGTACTTC. This codes for CASRGYRAETQYF.

V gene TRBV21-1 combines with J gene TRBJ2-3. TRBV21-1 is classified as a pseudogene. The CDR3 runs to 11 residues. The CDR3 region has the DNA TGTGCCAGCAGCATCACAGATACGCAGTATTTT. Translating gives CASSITDTQYF.

The table lists this clone with a count of one. This chain joins TRBV4-2 and TRBJ2-1, with D possibly being TRBD2 (6 bases). V dropped 3 bases and J dropped 8 bases, with 11 bases sitting between them. The CDR3 runs to 13 residues. Germline loops: CDR1 LGHNA, CDR2 YNFKEQ. In DNA form, the CDR3 reads TGTGCCAGCAGCCAGCTCAGGGAGGATGAGCAGTTCTTC. This sequence encodes CASSQLREDEQFF.

V and J are TRBV10-3 and TRBJ1-5, with D unclear. The CDR3 contains 16 residues. V gave up 0 bases and J gave up 2 bases, with 11 bases separating them. In germline, CDR1 is ENHRY, CDR2 SYGVKD. CDR3 in amino acids: CAISESFGLGNQPQHF. CDR3 nucleotide sequence: TGTGCCATCAGTGAGTCGTTCGGTCTTGGCAATCAGCCCCAGCATTTT.

The chain carries TRBV19 and TRBJ2-7; TRBD1 aligns across 7 bases. J lost 6 bases, V lost 6 bases, and 8 bases had no gene match. Germline CDR1 and CDR2: LNHDA and SQIVND (reference sequence). The CDR3 has 13 amino acids. In DNA form, the CDR3 reads TGTGCCAGTAGGAAAACAGGGGTAAGCGAGCAGTACTTC. Residues: CASRKTGVSEQYF.

V and J are TRBV5-1 and TRBJ2-5; D is tentatively TRBD1 or TRBD2 (6 bases each). The end of the DNA aligns better with TRBJ2-7, so the J call may be wrong. The CDR3 is made up of 15 amino acids. CDR1 is SGHRS, CDR2 YFSETQ, per germline. The CDR3 here is CASSFLGGHSYEQYF. In DNA, the CDR3 is TGCGCCAGCAGCTTCTTAGGGGGGCATTCATACGAGCAGTACTTC.

The CDR3 coding sequence is TGTGCCTGGGGGGGACTACCAGATACGCAGTATTTT. As protein: CAWGGLPDTQYF. This chain connects TRBV30 to TRBJ2-3; 7 nucleotides match TRBD2. CDR1 is GTSNPN, CDR2 SVGIG, per germline (reference sequence). The CDR3 spans 12 residues. Trimming took 5 bases from V and 4 from J; bases not matched to a gene: 3.

The rearrangement joins TRBV7-6 to TRBJ2-5; D tentatively fits TRBD1 or TRBD2 (5 bases each). The CDR3 is made up of 13 amino acids. CDR1 is SGHVS, CDR2 FNYEAQ, per germline. Deletions cut 11 bases from V and 1 base from J, with 14 bases between. The CDR3 region is CASIRGGQETQYF. DNA for the CDR3: TGTGCCTCTATTCGTGGGGGCCAAGAGACCCAGTACTTC.